This T cell receptor (beta chain) is drawn from a study of blood T cell repertoires in COVID-19. Across the whole study: The analysed material was cDNA or gDNA that came from T cells, B-cell-depleted T cells, or PBMCs.

Germline-derived CDR1 and CDR2 are SGHVT and SQSDAQ. The CDR3 spans 19 residues. The trim removed 0 bases at V and 2 bases at J, leaving 10 bases unmatched. Per the study methods: Reference gene primer amplification in the assay estimated nucleated cell counts. Produced via immunoSEQ multiplex PCR; TCRdb's table is partial and in-frame only. D and trimming come from the DNA, and the V and J calls and clone size come from that table. The top ten hold more than 4.5% of the sample, which has 200,000 or so clones, about 82% seen once. V gene TRBV7-4 combines with J gene TRBJ1-5; the match to TRBD1 covers 10 bases. The TCR sequence derives from a woman aged 25 to 39 with acute or convalescent COVID-19. Sequenced input: peripheral blood. Written as DNA, the CDR3 is TGTGCCAGCAGCTTAGCGGGACAGGGGATGGGTGGTGGCAATCAGCCCCAGCATTTT. It encodes CASSLAGQGMGGGNQPQHF.